These T cell receptor beta chains were read from a single sample in a study of a mutant IDH1 vaccine in newly diagnosed glioma. Only in-frame clones appear in the TCRdb table, and some are missing; sequencing was by immunoSEQ multiplex PCR. This table has some 60,000 clones, about 89% appearing once. No cognate antigen is known for these TCRs. The starting material was PBMCs, obtained from a glioma patient whose treatment included an IDH1 peptide vaccine. The origin of the receptors is a man aged 35 to 55 with glioma. Both conserved end residues are trimmed from each CDR3. Only some rows state a clone size, as once, few, many or a class for expanded clones.

V gene | clone size | CDR3 protein
TRBV6-5 | . | ASSYSIGQGAYEQY
TRBV4-1 | . | ASSLLSGIAKNIQY
TRBV7-2 | . | ASSSLAGLTFYEQY
TRBV5-1 | . | AISGEVTQY
TRBV27 | . | ASSLTVTNYGYT
TRBV4-1 | . | ASSQQGSQPQH
TRBV11-2 | . | ASSTWDTQY
TRBV11-2 | . | ASSPPTGVYGYT
TRBV13 | . | ASSPDSKETQY
TRBV7-9 | few | ASSPYTDTQY
TRBV18 | . | ASSLINTEAF
TRBV7-3 | . | ASSLISANEQF
TRBV19 | . | ASSLRGGWTEAF
TRBV29-1 | . | SALGQGINQPQH
TRBV7-9 | . | ASSTRGGGEDTGELF
TRBV6-5 | . | ASSSLNTGELF
TRBV18 | . | ASSPSSGGEQPQH
TRBV4-3 | . | ASSRHLQVAGNKQY
TRBV7-6 | . | ASRGVNTEAF
TRBV9 | . | ASSPPLGLAGVGTGELF
TRBV2 | . | ASSDDWQETQY
TRBV29-1 | . | SVGQHNEQY
TRBV2 | . | ASKGGSAANTIY
TRBV27 | . | ASSRDSSFGNTIY
TRBV7-7 | . | ASSYAGTGELF
TRBV5-4 | . | ASSPQAGDNQPQH
TRBV25-1 | . | ASSDPQTAQETQY
TRBV25-1 | . | ASRPSGKGEQY
TRBV7-9 | . | ATPGPTNEKLF
TRBV7-2 | . | ASSLGPPSGKISYNEQF
TRBV25-1 | once | ASSEYERGREQY
TRBV6-5 | . | ASRQQGLDGETQY
TRBV19 | . | ASSAYRNSYEQY
TRBV5-4 | . | ASSRSGRSTDTQY
TRBV5-1 | . | ASSPGAPTGTQY
TRBV5-1 | . | ASSVEIGISYEQY
TRBV9 | . | ASSGYEDRDEKLF
TRBV7-9 | . | ASTRTGVNEKLF
TRBV6-5 | . | ASSFRTYGQTYEQY
TRBV27 | once | ASSFLAGYEQY
TRBV13 | . | ASSSLLAGVSYEQY
TRBV10-3 | . | AISAVVEETQY
TRBV29-1 | . | SVEDRGLAGAVYNEQF
TRBV25-1 | . | ASSEWGDTGELF
TRBV10-3 | once | AINLGSGFSNQPQH